This T cell receptor (beta chain) was recovered during a study of blood T cell repertoires in COVID-19. The wider study: Samples representing acute and convalescent COVID-19 were sourced from the United States, Italy and Spain. The cDNA or gDNA used as material had been derived from T cells, B-cell-depleted T cells, or PBMCs.

Original methodology: Reference gene primer amplification yielded estimated nucleated cell counts. The data were produced by immunoSEQ multiplex PCR, yet TCRdb's version contains in-frame clones alone and is incomplete. The V and J calls and clone size were taken over from that table, and D and trimming were inferred from the DNA. Of tens of thousands of clones listed, 70% to 85% are singletons. Germline V CDR1 and CDR2: SNHLY, FYNNEI. Losses at the gene ends were 6 bases for V and 5 bases for J; bases not matched to a gene: 3. The CDR3 is made up of 13 amino acids. The specimen was peripheral blood. The chain is built from TRBV2 and TRBJ1-2; 10 nucleotides agree with TRBD1. The receptor's source is a man between 65 and 85 years old with acute or convalescent COVID-19. CDR3 in DNA: TGTGCCAGCAGCGTGGACAGGGGGTATGGCTACACCTTC. It encodes CASSVDRGYGYTF. The full variable domain, completed using reference TRBV2 and TRBJ1-2, is EPEVTQTPSHQVTQMGQEVILRCVPISNHLYFYWYRQILGQKVEFLVSFYNNEISEKSEIFDDQFSVERPDGSNFTLKIRSTKLEDSAMYFCASSVDRGYGYTFGSGTRLTVV.